This T cell receptor (beta chain) was captured in a study of T cells in Graves' hyperthyroidism and ophthalmopathy. Researchers amplified the TCR beta CDR3 regions from RNA transcripts. First-round RT-PCR targeting the TCR CDR3 was performed with the HTBI primer set. MiXCR, run by TCRdb on the multiplex PCR reads, gives a single entry per CDR3 protein. The sample holds a few hundred thousand distinct CDR3 sequences, under 20% seen once. Uncontrolled infection, other autoimmune disease, pregnancy or lactation led to exclusion. V lost 10 bases to trimming and J lost 2 bases; unmatched junction nucleotides: 13. Per germline, CDR1 MNHNS and CDR2 SASEGT. There are 15 residues in the CDR3. The table lists this clonotype with a few counts. Its specificity is unknown. The study's findings and limits: From stable hyperthyroidism, ophthalmopathy was set apart by a 13 V-J model. Expanded thyroid clonotypes (above 0.001) were mostly also found in blood.

The rearrangement uses TRBV6-1 and TRBJ2-5; TRBD2 agrees at 7 bases. This clonotype was obtained from a man between 18 and 29 years old with Graves' ophthalmopathy. The sample consisted of blood. The CDR3 sequence is CANRREWGGQETQYF. The CDR3 DNA follows: TGTGCCAACAGGAGAGAATGGGGGGGACAAGAGACCCAGTACTTC.